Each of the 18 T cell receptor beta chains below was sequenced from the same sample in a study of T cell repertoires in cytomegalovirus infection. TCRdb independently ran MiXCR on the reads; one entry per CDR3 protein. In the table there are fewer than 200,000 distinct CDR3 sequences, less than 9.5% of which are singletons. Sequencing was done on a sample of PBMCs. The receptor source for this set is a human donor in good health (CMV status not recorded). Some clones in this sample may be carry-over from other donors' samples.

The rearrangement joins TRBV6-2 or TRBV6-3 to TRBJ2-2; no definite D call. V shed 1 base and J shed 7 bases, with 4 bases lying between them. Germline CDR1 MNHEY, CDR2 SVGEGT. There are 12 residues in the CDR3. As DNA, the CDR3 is TGTGCCAGCAGTTACTGGGGCGGGGAGCTGTTTTTT. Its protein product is CASSYWGGELFF.

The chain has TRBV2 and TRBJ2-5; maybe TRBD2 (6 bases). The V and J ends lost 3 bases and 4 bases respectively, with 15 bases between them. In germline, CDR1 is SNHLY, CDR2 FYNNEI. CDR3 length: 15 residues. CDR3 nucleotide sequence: TGTGCCAGCAGTGATTTCGCTAGCGCGTCAGAGACCCAGTACTTC. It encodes CASSDFASASETQYF.

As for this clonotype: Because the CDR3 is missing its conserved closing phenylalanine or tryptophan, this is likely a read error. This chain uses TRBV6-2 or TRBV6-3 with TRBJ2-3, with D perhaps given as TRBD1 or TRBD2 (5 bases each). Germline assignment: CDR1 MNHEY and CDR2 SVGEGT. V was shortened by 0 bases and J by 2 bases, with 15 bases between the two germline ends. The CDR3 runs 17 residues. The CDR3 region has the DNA TGTGCCAGCAGTTACTCGGTACAGAGAGGGGACACAGATACGCAGTATGTT. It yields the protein CASSYSVQRGDTDTQYV.

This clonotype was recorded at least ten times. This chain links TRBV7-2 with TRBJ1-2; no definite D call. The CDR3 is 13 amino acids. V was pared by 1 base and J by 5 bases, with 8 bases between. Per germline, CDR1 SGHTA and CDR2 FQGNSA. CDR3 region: CASSLGTVYGYTF. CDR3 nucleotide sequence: TGTGCCAGCAGCTTAGGGACGGTTTATGGCTACACCTTC.

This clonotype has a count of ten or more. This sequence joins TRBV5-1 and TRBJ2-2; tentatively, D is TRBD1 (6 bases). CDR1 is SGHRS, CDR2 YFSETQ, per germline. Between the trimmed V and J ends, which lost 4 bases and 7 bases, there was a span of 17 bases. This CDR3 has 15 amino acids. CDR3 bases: TGCGCCAGCAGCAGGTCGGACAGCCTGAACGGGGAGCTGTTTTTT. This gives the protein CASSRSDSLNGELFF.

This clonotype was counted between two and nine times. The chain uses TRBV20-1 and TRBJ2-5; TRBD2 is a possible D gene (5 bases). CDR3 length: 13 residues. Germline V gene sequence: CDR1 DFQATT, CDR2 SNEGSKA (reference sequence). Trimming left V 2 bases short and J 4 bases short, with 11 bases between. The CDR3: CSARTASRETQYF. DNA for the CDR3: TGCAGTGCTAGAACTGCTAGCCGAGAGACCCAGTACTTC.

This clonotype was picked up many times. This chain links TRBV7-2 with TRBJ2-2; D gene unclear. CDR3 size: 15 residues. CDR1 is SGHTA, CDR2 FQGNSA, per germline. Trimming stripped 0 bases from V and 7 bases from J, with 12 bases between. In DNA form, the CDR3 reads TGTGCCAGCAGCTTAGCCGCCGACCTAAGCGGGGAGCTGTTTTTT. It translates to CASSLAADLSGELFF. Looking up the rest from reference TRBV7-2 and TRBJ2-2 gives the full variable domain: GAGVSQSPSNKVTEKGKDVELRCDPISGHTALYWYRQSLGQGLEFLIYFQGNSAPDKSGLPSDRFSAERTGGSVSTLTIQRTQQEDSAVYLCASSLAADLSGELFFGEGSRLTVL.

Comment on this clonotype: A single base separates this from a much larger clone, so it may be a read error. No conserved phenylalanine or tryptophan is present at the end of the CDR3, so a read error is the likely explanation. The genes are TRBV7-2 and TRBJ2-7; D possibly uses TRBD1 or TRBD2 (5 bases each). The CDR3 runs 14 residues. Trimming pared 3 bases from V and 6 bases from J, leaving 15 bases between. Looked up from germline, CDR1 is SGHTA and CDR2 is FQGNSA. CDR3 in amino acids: CASSFPGTVGEQYC. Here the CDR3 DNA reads TGTGCCAGCAGCTTTCCCGGGACGGTGGGCGAGCAGTACTGC.

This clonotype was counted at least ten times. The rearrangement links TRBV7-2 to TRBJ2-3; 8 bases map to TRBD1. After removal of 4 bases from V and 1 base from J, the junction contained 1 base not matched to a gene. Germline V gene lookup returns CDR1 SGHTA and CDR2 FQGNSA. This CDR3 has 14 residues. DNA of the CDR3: TGTGCCAGCAGCTCACAGGGGGGCACAGATACGCAGTATTTT. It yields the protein CASSSQGGTDTQYF.

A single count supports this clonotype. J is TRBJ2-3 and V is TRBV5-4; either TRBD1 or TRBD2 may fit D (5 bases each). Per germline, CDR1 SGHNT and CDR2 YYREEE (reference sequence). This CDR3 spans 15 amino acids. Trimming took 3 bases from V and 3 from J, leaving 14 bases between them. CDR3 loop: CASSSGRGSTDTQYF. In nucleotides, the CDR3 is TGTGCCAGCAGCTCGGGGCGCGGGTCGACAGATACGCAGTATTTT. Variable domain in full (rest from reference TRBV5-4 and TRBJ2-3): ETGVTQSPTHLIKTRGQQVTLRCSSQSGHNTVSWYQQALGQGPQFIFQYYREEENGRGNFPPRFSGLQFPNYSSELNVNALELDDSALYLCASSSGRGSTDTQYFGPGTRLTVL.

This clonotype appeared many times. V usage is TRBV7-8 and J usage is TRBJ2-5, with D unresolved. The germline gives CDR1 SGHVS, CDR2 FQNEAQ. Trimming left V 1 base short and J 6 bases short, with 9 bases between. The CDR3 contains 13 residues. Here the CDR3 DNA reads TGTGCCAGCAGCTTAGACATAGGCCAGACCCAGTACTTC. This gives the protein CASSLDIGQTQYF.

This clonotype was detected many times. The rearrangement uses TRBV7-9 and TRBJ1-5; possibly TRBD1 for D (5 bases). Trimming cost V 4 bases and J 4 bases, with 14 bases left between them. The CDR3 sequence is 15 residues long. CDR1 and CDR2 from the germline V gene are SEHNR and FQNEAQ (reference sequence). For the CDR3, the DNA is TGTGCCAGCAGCTCCTCGGGGGAATTTAATCAGCCCCAGCATTTT. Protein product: CASSSSGEFNQPQHF. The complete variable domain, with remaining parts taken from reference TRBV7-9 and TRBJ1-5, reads DTGVSQNPRHKITKRGQNVTFRCDPISEHNRLYWYRQTLGQGPEFLTYFQNEAQLEKSRLLSDRFSAERPKGSFSTLEIQRTEQGDSAMYLCASSSSGEFNQPQHFGDGTRLSIL.

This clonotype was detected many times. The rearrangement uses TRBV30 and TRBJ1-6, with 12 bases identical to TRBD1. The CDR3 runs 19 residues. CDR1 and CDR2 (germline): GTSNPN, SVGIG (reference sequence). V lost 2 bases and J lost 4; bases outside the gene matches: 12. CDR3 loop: CAWSFRDRGRFSYNSPLHF. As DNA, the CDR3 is TGTGCCTGGAGTTTCCGGGACAGGGGGCGTTTTTCGTATAATTCACCCCTCCACTTT.

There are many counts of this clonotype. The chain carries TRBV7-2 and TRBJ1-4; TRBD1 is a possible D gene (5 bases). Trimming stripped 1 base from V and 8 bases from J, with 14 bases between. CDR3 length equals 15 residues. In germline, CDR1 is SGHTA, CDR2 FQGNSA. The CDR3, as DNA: TGTGCCAGCAGCTTAGATGGGGGAGTTTGGGAAAAACTGTTTTTT. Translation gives CASSLDGGVWEKLFF.

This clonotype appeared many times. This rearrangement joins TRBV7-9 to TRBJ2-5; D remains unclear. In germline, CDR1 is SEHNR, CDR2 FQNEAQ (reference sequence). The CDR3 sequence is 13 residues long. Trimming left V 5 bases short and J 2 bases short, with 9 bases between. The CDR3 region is CASSPRQQETQYF. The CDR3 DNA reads TGTGCCAGCAGCCCCCGACAACAAGAGACCCAGTACTTC.

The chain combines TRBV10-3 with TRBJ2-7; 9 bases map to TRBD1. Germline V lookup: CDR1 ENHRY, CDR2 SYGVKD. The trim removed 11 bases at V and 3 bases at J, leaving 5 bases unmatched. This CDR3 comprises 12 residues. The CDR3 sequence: CASGGQGYEQYF. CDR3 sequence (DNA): TGTGCCTCCGGGGGACAGGGCTACGAGCAGTACTTC.

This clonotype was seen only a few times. CDR3 sequence: CSVSRGRDTEAFF. CDR3 bases: TGCAGCGTTTCCAGGGGGCGGGACACTGAAGCTTTCTTT. The rearrangement links TRBV29-1 to TRBJ1-1, with 8 bases that match TRBD1. Unmatched junction bases numbered 5, after V lost 5 bases and J lost 3 bases. Germline V gene data show CDR1 as SQVTM and CDR2 as ANQGSEA. The CDR3 contains 13 residues. Full variable domain (remainder filled in from reference TRBV29-1 and TRBJ1-1): SAVISQKPSRDICQRGTSLTIQCQVDSQVTMMFWYRQQPGQSLTLIATANQGSEATYESGFVIDKFPISRPNLTFSTLTVSNMSPEDSSIYLCSVSRGRDTEAFFGQGTRLTVV.

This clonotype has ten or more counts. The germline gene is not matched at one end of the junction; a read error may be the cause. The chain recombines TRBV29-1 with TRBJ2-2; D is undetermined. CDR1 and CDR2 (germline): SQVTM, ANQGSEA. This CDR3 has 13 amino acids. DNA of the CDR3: TGCAGCGTCGCCCGCGACACCACCCGGGAGCTGTTTTTT. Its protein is CSVARDTTRELFF.